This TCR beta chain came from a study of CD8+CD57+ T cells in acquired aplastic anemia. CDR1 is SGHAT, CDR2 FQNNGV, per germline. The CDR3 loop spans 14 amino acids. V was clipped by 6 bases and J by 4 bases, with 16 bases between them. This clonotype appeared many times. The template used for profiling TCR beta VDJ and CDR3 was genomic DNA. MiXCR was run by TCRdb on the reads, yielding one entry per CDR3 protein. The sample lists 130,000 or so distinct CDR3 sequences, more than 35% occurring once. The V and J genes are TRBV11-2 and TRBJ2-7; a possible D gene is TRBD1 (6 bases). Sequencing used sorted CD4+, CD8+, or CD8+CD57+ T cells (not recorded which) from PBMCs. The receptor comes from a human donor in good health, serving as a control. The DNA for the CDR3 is TGTGCCAGCAGTTCGAGGGGGACGGGGTACGAGCAGTACTTC. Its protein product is CASSSRGTGYEQYF.